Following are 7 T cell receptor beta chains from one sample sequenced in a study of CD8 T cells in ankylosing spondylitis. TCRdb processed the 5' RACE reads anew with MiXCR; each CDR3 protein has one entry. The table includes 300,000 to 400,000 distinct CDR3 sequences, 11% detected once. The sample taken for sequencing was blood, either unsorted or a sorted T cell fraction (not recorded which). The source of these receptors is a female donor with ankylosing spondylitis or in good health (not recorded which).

The CDR3 sequence is CASSWTGTENSPLHF. The CDR3 DNA sequence: TGCGCCAGCAGCTGGACCGGGACAGAGAATTCACCCCTCCACTTT. The gene calls are TRBV5-1 and TRBJ1-6; 7 nucleotides agree with TRBD1. Germline CDR1 is SGHRS and CDR2 is YFSETQ. The trim removed 3 bases at V and 7 bases at J, leaving 7 bases unmatched. The CDR3 extends over 15 amino acids.

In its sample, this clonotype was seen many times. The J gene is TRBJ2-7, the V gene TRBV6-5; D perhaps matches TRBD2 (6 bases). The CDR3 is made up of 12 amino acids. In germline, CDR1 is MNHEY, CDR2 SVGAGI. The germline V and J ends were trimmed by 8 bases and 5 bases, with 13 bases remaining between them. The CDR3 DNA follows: TGTGCCAGCCAAAATGGAGGGAACGAGCAGTACTTC. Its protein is CASQNGGNEQYF.

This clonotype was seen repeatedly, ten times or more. This chain's CDR3 is CSVVAIGYNEQFF. In DNA, the CDR3 is TGCAGCGTTGTAGCTATCGGATACAATGAGCAGTTCTTC. V gene TRBV29-1 combines with J gene TRBJ2-1; D remains unclear. The germline V gene has CDR1 SQVTM and CDR2 ANQGSEA. CDR3 size: 13 residues. Trimming shortened V by 4 bases and J by 4 bases, and 11 bases separated the two germline ends.

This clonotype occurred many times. Here the CDR3 DNA reads TGTGCCAGCAGTCTGGGGAGGTACGCTGAAGCTTTCTTT. Its protein is CASSLGRYAEAFF. V gene TRBV12-3 or TRBV12-4 combines with J gene TRBJ1-1; the D is unclear. The CDR3 is 13 residues long. Deletions cut 5 bases from V and 6 bases from J, with 13 bases between.

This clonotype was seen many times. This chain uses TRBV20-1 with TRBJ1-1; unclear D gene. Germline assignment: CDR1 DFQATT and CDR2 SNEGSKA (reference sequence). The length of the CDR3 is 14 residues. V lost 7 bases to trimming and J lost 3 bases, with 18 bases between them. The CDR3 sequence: CSVIGIQRDTEAFF. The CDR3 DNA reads TGCAGTGTAATAGGCATCCAGAGGGACACTGAAGCTTTCTTT.

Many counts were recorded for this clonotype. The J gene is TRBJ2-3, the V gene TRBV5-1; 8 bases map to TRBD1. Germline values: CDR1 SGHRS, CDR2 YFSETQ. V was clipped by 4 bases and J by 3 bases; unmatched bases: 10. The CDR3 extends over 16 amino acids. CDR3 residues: CASSLGSGQGTDTQYF. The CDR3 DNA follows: TGCGCCAGCAGCCTAGGCTCCGGACAGGGTACAGATACGCAGTATTTT.

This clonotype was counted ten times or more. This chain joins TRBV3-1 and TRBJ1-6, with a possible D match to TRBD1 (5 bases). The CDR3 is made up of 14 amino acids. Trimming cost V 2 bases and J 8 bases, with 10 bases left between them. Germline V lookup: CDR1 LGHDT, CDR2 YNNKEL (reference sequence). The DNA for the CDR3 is TGTGCCAGCAGCCAAAAAACGGGGCATTCACCCCTCCACTTT. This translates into CASSQKTGHSPLHF.